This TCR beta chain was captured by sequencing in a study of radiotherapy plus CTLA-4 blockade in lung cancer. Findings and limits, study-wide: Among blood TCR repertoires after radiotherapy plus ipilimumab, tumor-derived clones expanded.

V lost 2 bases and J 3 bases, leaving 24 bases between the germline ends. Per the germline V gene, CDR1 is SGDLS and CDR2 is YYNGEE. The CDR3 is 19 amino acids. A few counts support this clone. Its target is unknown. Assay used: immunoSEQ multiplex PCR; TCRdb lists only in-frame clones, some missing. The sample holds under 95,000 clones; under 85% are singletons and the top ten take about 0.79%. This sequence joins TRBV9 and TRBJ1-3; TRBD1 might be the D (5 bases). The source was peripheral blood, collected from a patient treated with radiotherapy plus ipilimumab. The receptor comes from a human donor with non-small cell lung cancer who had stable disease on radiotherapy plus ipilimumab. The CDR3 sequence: CASSVTLTRRGAGGNTIYF. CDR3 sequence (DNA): TGTGCCAGCAGCGTTACCTTAACCCGTAGGGGCGCAGGTGGAAACACCATATATTTT.